This TCR beta chain came from a study of T-cell memory formation after mild COVID-19. Each CDR3 protein is one row after TCRdb ran MiXCR on the 5' RACE reads. The data show about 540,000 distinct CDR3 sequences, roughly 21% seen once. The CDR3 spans 15 residues. CDR1 is SGHAT and CDR2 is FQDESV in the germline V gene (reference sequence). V shed 5 bases and J shed 10 bases, with 21 bases lying between them. A note on this clonotype: Antigen unknown.

Findings and caveats of the study: There was a balanced CD4/CD8 profile in clones contracting day 15 to 85, and later expanders leaned CD4+.

V usage is TRBV11-1 and J usage is TRBJ2-1; TRBD1 or TRBD2 may be the D gene (6 bases each). Sequenced material: PBMCs or a T cell subset sorted from them (not recorded which). The clonotype comes from an adult woman who had mild COVID-19 (a few samples of this study predate the infection). Cell type and time point are not known. In DNA, the CDR3 is TGTGCCAGCAGCCGATCGGGGGCTAGCGAGGGCGAGCAGTTCTTC. This translates into CASSRSGASEGEQFF.